This TCR beta chain was obtained from a study of blood T cell repertoires in COVID-19. Whole-study context: Acute and convalescent COVID-19 specimens originated in the United States, Italy and Spain. Sources were T cells, B-cell-depleted T cells, or PBMCs; the material itself was cDNA or gDNA.

TCRdb keeps only in-frame clones here, not all; method: immunoSEQ multiplex PCR. The sample yields 200,000 to 250,000 clones, about 81% seen once. Seattle's cohort entered during active infection and was followed longitudinally. Losses at the gene ends were 1 base for V and 5 bases for J; bases not matched to a gene: 3. Germline values: CDR1 KGHSH, CDR2 LQKENI. This CDR3 spans 15 amino acids. The TCR was taken from a woman of 80 years or more with COVID-19, enrolled during active disease. The chain employs TRBV18 and TRBJ2-1, with TRBD1 matching over 9 bases. What was sequenced was peripheral blood. CDR3 in DNA: TGTGCCAGCTCACCACGGGACAGGGAGAACAATGAGCAGTTCTTC. Translated, it gives CASSPRDRENNEQFF.